This T cell receptor beta chain was captured by sequencing in a study of a mutant IDH1 vaccine in newly diagnosed glioma. Study summary: Patients underwent eight vaccinations, which took place in weeks 1, 3, 5, 7, 11, 15, 19 and 23. Sex among treated patients split 62.5% male, roughly 38% female; mean age was roughly 40 years.

The data were produced by immunoSEQ multiplex PCR, yet TCRdb's version contains in-frame clones alone and is incomplete. Seen here are around 35,000 clones, about 80% observed once, and the top ten hold roughly 24%. Trimming removed 0 bases from V and 7 bases from J, with 7 bases in between. Germline loops: CDR1 MNHNY, CDR2 SVGAGI (reference sequence). The CDR3 consists of 14 residues. Concerning this clone: As yet, its antigen is unknown.

The time point denotes: week 5, during vaccination. The content of each vaccine dose was 300 ug of mutant IDH1 20-mer peptide, and topical imiquimod accompanied it. New WHO grade 3 or 4 astrocytomas that were IDH1-mutant and ATRX-lost had been found in donors. J is TRBJ1-6 and V is TRBV6-6; D possibly corresponds to TRBD1 (5 bases). The clonotype comes from a man in his thirties or forties with glioma. The sequenced sample was PBMCs, obtained from a glioma patient whose treatment included an IDH1 peptide vaccine. CDR3 sequence: CASSYSPGNSPLHF. The DNA of the CDR3 is TGTGCCAGCAGTTACTCACCAGGGAATTCACCCCTCCACTTT.